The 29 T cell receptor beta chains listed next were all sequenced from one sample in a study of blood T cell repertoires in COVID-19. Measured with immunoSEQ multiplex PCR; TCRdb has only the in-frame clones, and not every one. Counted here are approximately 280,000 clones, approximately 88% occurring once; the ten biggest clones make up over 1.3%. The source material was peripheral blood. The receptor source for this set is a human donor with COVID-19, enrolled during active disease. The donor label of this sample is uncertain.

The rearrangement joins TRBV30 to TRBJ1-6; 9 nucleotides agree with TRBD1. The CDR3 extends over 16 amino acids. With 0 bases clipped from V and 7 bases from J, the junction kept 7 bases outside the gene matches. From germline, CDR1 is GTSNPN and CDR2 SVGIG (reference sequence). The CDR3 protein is CAWSVFHDRGNSPLHF. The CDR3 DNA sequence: TGTGCCTGGAGTGTATTCCACGACAGGGGGAATTCACCCCTCCACTTT.

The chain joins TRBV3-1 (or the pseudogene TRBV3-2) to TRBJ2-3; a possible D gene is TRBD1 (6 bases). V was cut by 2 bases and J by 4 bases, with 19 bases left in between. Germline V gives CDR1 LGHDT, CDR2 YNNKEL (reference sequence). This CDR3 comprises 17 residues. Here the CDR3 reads CASSQIRAGEVPDTQYF. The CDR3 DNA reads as TGTGCCAGCAGCCAAATTCGGGCAGGGGAAGTGCCAGATACGCAGTATTTT.

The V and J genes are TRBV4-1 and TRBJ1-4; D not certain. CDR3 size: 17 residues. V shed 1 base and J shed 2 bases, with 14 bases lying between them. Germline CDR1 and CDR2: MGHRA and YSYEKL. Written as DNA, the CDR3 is TGCGCCAGCAGCCAAGTCACGGTAGCTGTCACTAATGAAAAACTGTTTTTT. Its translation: CASSQVTVAVTNEKLFF.

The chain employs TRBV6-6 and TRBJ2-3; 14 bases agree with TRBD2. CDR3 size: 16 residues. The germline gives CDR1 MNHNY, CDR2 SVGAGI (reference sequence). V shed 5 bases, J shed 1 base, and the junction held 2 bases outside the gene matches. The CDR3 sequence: CASSGTSGRRTDTQYF. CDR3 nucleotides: TGTGCCAGCAGTGGGACTAGCGGGAGACGCACAGATACGCAGTATTTT.

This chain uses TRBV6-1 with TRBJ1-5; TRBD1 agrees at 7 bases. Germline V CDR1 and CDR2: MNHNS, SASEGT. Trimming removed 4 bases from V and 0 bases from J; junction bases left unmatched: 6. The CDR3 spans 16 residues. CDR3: CASSGLQGYSNQPQHF. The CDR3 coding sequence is TGTGCCAGCAGTGGGTTACAGGGGTATAGCAATCAGCCCCAGCATTTT.

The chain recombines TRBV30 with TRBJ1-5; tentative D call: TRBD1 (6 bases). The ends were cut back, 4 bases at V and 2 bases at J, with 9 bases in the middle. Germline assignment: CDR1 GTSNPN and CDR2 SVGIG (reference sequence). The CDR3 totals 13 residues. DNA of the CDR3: TGTGCCTGGACCGGGACACGCAATCAGCCCCAGCATTTT. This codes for CAWTGTRNQPQHF. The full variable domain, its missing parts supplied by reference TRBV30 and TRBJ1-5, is SQTIHQWPATLVQPVGSPLSLECTVEGTSNPNLYWYRQAAGRGLQLLFYSVGIGQISSEVPQNLSASRPQDRQFILSSKKLLLSDSGFYLCAWTGTRNQPQHFGDGTRLSIL.

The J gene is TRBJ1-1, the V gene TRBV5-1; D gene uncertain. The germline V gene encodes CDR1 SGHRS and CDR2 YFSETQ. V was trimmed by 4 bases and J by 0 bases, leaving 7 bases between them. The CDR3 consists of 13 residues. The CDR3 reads CASSPLLNTEAFF. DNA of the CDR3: TGCGCCAGCAGCCCCCTCTTGAACACTGAAGCTTTCTTT.

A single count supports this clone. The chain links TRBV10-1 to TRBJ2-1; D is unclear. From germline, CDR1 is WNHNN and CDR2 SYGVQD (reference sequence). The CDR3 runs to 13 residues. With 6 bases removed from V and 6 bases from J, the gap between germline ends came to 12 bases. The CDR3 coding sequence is TGCGCCAGCAGCGTGTCCGGTGGCAATGAGCAGTTCTTC. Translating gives CASSVSGGNEQFF.

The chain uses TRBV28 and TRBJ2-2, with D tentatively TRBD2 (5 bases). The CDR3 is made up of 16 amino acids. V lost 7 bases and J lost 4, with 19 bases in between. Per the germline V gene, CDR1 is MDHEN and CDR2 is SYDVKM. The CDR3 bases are TGTGCCAGCACTGCCGGGATCGGTCGGCTCACCGGGGAGCTGTTTTTT. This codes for CASTAGIGRLTGELFF.

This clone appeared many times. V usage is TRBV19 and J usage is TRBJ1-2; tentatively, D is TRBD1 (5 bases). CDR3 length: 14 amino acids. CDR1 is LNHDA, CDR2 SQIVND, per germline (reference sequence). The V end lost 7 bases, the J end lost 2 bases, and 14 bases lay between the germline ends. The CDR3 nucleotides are TGTGCCAGTACCTCTGACCCAGGGAACTATGGCTACACCTTC. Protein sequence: CASTSDPGNYGYTF.

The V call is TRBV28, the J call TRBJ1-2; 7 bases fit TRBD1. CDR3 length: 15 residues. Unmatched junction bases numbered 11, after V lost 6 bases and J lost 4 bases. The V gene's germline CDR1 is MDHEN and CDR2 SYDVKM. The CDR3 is CASSLDMSGGYGYTF. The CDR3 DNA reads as TGTGCCAGCAGCCTTGATATGTCAGGGGGCTATGGCTACACCTTC.

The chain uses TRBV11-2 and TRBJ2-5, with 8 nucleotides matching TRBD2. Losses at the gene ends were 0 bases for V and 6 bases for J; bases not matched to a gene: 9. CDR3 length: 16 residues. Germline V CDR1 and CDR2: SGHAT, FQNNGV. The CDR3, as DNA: TGTGCCAGCAGCTTAGAACAGGGCCGGGAGGGTAAGACCCAGTACTTC. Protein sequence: CASSLEQGREGKTQYF.

The CDR3 reads CASSAARGGANEQFF. The CDR3 bases are TGCGCCAGCAGCGCTGCGCGCGGAGGGGCCAATGAGCAGTTCTTC. The chain is built from TRBV4-1 and TRBJ2-1; possible D gene TRBD2, 6 bases. Per germline, CDR1 MGHRA and CDR2 YSYEKL. Trimming stripped 5 bases from V and 6 bases from J, with 17 bases between. This CDR3 has 15 amino acids.

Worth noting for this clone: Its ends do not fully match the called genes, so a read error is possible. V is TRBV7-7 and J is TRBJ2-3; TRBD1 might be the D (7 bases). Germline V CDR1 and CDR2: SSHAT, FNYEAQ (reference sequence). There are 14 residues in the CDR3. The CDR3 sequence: CASSRRGEVDTQYF. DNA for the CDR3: TGTGCTAGCAGTCGCAGGGGGGAAGTGGATACGCAGTATTTT.

CDR3 DNA sequence: TGCGCCAGCAGCCAAGACAGGCGGAACGAGCAGTACTTC. Protein product: CASSQDRRNEQYF. The J gene is TRBJ2-7, the V gene TRBV5-1, with a possible D match to TRBD1 (6 bases). Trimming took 4 bases from V and 5 from J, leaving 13 bases between them. Germline CDR1 reads SGHRS; CDR2 reads YFSETQ. This CDR3 has 13 amino acids.

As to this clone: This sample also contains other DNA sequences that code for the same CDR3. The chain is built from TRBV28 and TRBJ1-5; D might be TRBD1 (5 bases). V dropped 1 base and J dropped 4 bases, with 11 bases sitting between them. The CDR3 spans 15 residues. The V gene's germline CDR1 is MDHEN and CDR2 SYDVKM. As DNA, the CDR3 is TGTGCCAGCAGTTTATTGCGGGGCGGAAATCAGCCCCAGCATTTT. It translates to CASSLLRGGNQPQHF.

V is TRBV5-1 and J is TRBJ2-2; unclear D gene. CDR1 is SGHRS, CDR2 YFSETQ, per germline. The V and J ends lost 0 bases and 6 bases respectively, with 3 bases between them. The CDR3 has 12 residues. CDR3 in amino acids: CASSLAAGELFF. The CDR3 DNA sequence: TGCGCCAGCAGCTTGGCTGCCGGGGAGCTGTTTTTT.

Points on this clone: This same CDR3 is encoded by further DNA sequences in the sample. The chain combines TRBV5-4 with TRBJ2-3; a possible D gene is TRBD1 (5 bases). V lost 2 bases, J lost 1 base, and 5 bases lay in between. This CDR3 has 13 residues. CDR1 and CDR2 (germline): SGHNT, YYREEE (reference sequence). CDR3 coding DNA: TGTGCCAGCAGCTTACAGGGCACAGATACGCAGTATTTT. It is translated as CASSLQGTDTQYF.

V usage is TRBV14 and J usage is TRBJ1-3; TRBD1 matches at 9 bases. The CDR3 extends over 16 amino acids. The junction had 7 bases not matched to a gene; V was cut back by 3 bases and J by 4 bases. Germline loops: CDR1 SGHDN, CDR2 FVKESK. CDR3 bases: TGTGCCAGCAGCCATATGGACAGGGGCTCAGGAAACACCATATATTTT. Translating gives CASSHMDRGSGNTIYF.

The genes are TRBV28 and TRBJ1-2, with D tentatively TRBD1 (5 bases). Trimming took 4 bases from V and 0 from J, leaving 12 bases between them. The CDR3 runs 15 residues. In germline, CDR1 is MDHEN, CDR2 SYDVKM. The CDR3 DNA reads TGTGCCAGCAGTTCGACAGCTACCTCTAACTATGGCTACACCTTC. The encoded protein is CASSSTATSNYGYTF.

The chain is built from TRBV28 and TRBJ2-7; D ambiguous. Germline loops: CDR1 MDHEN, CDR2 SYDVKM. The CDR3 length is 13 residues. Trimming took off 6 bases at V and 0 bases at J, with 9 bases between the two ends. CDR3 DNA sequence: TGTGCCAGCAGGGGCCCGCGCTCCTACGAGCAGTACTTC. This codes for CASRGPRSYEQYF.

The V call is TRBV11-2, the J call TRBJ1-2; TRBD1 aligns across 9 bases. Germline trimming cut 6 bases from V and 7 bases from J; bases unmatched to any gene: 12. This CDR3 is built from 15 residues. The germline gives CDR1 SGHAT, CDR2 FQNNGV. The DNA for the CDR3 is TGTGCCAGCAGGCCGGGACAGGGTGTTTTCGGTGGCTACACCTTC. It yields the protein CASRPGQGVFGGYTF.

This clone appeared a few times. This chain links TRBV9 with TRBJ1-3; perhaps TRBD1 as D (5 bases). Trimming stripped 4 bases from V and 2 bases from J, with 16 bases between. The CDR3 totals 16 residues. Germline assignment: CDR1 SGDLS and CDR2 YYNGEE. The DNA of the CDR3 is TGTGCCAGCAGCCCAAATAGGGACTCAACTGGAAACACCATATATTTT. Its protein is CASSPNRDSTGNTIYF.

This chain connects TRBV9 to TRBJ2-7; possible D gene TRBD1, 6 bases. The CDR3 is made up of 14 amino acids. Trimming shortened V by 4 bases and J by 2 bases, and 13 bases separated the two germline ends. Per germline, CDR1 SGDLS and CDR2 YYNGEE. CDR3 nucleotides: TGTGCCAGCAGCCGGGACACTTACCCCTACGAGCAGTACTTC. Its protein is CASSRDTYPYEQYF.

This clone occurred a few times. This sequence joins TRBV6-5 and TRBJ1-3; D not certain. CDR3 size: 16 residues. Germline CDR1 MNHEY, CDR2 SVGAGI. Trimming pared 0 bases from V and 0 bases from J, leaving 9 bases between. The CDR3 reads CASSYSVGSSGNTIYF. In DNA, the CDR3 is TGTGCCAGCAGTTACTCGGTCGGGAGCTCTGGAAACACCATATATTTT.

The CDR3 sequence is CASSIGSSGIYEQYF. Written as DNA, the CDR3 is TGTGCCAGTAGTATAGGTTCTTCAGGGATCTACGAGCAGTACTTC. This chain connects TRBV19 to TRBJ2-7; D is possibly TRBD1 (5 bases). This CDR3 contains 15 residues. Germline V lookup: CDR1 LNHDA, CDR2 SQIVND (reference sequence). V lost 1 base and J 3 bases, leaving 13 bases between the germline ends.

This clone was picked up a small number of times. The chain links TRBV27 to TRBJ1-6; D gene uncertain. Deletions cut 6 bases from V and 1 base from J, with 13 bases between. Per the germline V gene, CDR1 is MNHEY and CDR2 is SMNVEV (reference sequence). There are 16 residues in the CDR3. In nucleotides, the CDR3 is TGTGCCAGCAGCCTGGGCAGTAAATCCTATAATTCACCCCTCCACTTT. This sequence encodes CASSLGSKSYNSPLHF.

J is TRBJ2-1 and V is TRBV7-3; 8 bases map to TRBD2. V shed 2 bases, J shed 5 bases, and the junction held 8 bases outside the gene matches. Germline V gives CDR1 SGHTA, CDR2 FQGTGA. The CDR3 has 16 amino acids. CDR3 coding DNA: TGTGCCAGCAGCTTATCGACTAGCGAGATTCACAATGAGCAGTTCTTC. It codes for CASSLSTSEIHNEQFF. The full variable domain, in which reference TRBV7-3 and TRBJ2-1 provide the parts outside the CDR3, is GAGVSQTPSNKVTEKGKYVELRCDPISGHTALYWYRQSLGQGPEFLIYFQGTGAADDSGLPNDRFFAVRPEGSVSTLKIQRTERGDSAVYLCASSLSTSEIHNEQFFGPGTRLTVL.

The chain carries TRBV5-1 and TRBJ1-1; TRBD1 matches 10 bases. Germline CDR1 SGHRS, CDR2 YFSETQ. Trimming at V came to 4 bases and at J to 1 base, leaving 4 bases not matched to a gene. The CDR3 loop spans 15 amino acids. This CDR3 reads CASSEGTGENTEAFF. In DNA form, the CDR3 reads TGCGCCAGCAGCGAAGGGACAGGGGAGAACACTGAAGCTTTCTTT.